This T cell receptor (beta chain) was sequenced for a study of T cells in Graves' hyperthyroidism and ophthalmopathy. Germline lookup yields CDR1 SGHTA and CDR2 FQGNSA. The junction had 5 bases not matched to a gene; V was cut back by 6 bases and J by 0 bases. This CDR3 comprises 15 residues. Regions amplified from RNA transcripts were the TCR beta CDR3 regions. An initial round of RT-PCR targeting the TCR CDR3 relied on the HTBI primer set. TCRdb re-called the multiplex PCR reads through MiXCR, storing one row per CDR3 protein. The table shows about 580,000 distinct CDR3 sequences, with 46% occurring only once. In its sample, this clonotype was seen many times.

The clonotype originates from a woman between 18 and 29 years old with Graves' hyperthyroidism. The J gene is TRBJ1-3, the V gene TRBV7-2, with 7 bases fitting TRBD1. The sequenced sample was peripheral blood or thyroid tissue (not recorded which). The CDR3 region has the DNA TGTGCCAGCAGGTCATACAGGGGCTCTGGAAACACCATATATTTT. The encoded protein is CASRSYRGSGNTIYF.